A single count supports the clone carrying this T cell receptor (beta chain). The antigen is not known. This entry is derived from a study of T cell responses to AZD1222 COVID-19 vaccine. Points from the study as a whole: Seropositive at baseline were only a handful of AZD1222 recipients. The donors showed a predominance of white British ancestry and of females, with possible underestimation of clonal diversity. Nearly half of spike-specific TCRs reportedly go after variant regions that carry no mutations. Across spike, vaccine-associated CD4 TCRs were found, dominant at 160-218 and 743-854.

CDR1 and CDR2 from the germline V gene are LGHNA and YSLEER. Trimming took 0 bases from V and 4 from J; bases not matched to a gene: 8. The CDR3 contains 17 residues. This table comes from immunoSEQ multiplex PCR, and its TCRdb copy is limited to in-frame clones, with some not included. The table includes 150,000 to 180,000 clones, approximately 87% detected once. This receptor was taken from an adult in good health. This chain links TRBV4-3 with TRBJ2-1, with 8 bases fitting TRBD2. Sequenced here: peripheral blood, sampled on day 0 of MenACWY control vaccination. Here the CDR3 DNA reads TGCGCCAGCAGCCAAGATAGGGCTAGCGGGCTGTACAATGAGCAGTTCTTC. This codes for CASSQDRASGLYNEQFF.